This T cell receptor (beta chain) was identified in a study of shared clonotypes between healthy human individuals (dated by TCRdb to about 2020). For the wider study: The cohort comprised a couple of women and three men aged 18 to 49 years. Per donor, three plates each were used for CD4 naive and CD4 memory, two for CD8 naive, and one for CD8 memory. To estimate repertoire size and how much clonotype sharing occurs between individuals, the study deeply sequenced the blood TCR repertoires of several healthy adults. To increase sequencing depth and limit assay-specific biases, different laboratories used diverse techniques to prepare libraries and sequence TCR repertoires. Each donor's leukapheresis produced roughly between roughly 0.94 and 9.5 billion PBMCs.

Results and caveats for the whole study, not just this receptor: Sampling was restricted to blood, and TCR repertoires in tissue are likely to differ from TCR repertoires in blood. The genetic and exposure-history diversity represented was limited by the small number of donors. Incomplete sequencing was indicated by rarefaction of sorted-subset datasets, despite the large sequencing depth. Pairwise subsampling indicated that sequencing depth was expected to affect the degree of clonotype sharing among donors. Larger estimated clonotype richness was generally found for naive subsets than for memory subsets. Compared with non-shared clonotypes, the clonotypes found in all four sorted-subset donors had higher generation probabilities. About 5% of naive CD4, around 4% of naive CD8, about 2.1% of memory CD4, and around 0.4% of memory CD8 clonotypes were shared across a handful of donors.

The germline V gene encodes CDR1 MGHRA and CDR2 YSYEKL. V trim: 3 bases; J trim: 2 bases; unmatched bases: 8. Including cysteine and phenylalanine, the CDR3 has 16 amino acids. The CDR3 DNA has 48 bases and is translated from base 1. Note on this clone: Its antigen target is currently unknown. No base quality values were provided; no much bigger clone lies one nucleotide off.

TCR CDR3 regions were amplified from genomic DNA by multiplex PCR using the deep immunoSEQ assay. Extracted genomic DNA from each cell subset was distributed evenly across all wells of several immunoSEQ 96-well plates, and each plate was treated as a replicate. Each replicate PCR for sorted subsets received about 180 ng genomic DNA, equal to about 30,000 T cell genomes. Purified libraries were quantified with a Qubit 3.0 fluorometer, sized on a Bioanalyzer 2100, and re-quantified with the KAPA Library Quantification kit. Each immunoSEQ 96-well plate was sequenced on its own single-read 150-cycle Illumina NextSeq 550 flow cell. As for how the authors treated the data: Because the immunoSEQ output held only junctional sequences and lacked quality scores, the filtering could not match the filtering applied to full-length reads. To assign V/J genes and CDR3, sequences were annotated using PyIR, a Python wrapper for IgBLAST v1.9, with IMGT germline references. Any read was removed if the V/J assignment was weak (E-value above 1e-6), the CDR3 was missing, or the read contained stop codons, out-of-frame junctions, or ambiguous translated residues. V3J clonotypes were defined as sequences sharing the same inferred V gene, J gene, and CDR3 amino acid sequence. The percentage overlap between two repertoires was calculated by dividing the number of shared unique clonotypes by the size of the smaller repertoire. Repertoire richness was assessed with RTK rarefaction, the Chao1 estimator, and Recon v2.1 estimates of unobserved clonotypes. OLGA was used to compute generation probabilities for all TCRbeta clonotypes that the gDNA method yielded from four donors. TCRdb stores this immuneACCESS table with in-frame sequences only. Part of the clones is absent; in the studies checked, under half of the shortfall reflects unresolved V genes, and no reason is known for the rest. V, J and clone size are taken as reported in that table, and D and trimming were inferred from the DNA itself. The sample contains about 180,000 clones, 85% to 95% of them found a single time. The ten largest clones add up to approximately 0.07% of the sample.

The donors were healthy, HIV-negative adults with no recently reported acute infections or vaccinations. Every donor was a Caucasian adult residing in Nashville, Tennessee, USA. CD4+ T cells were enriched by magnetic negative selection, after which naive cells were positively selected on CD45RA and the negative fraction was taken as the memory subset. Blood was obtained by leukapheresis, after which PBMCs were separated by Ficoll-Histopaque density gradient centrifugation and cryopreserved in liquid nitrogen vapor phase. Analytical flow cytometry was used to check the purity and quantity of each magnetically sorted T cell population. Genomic DNA was isolated from each sorted fraction and quantified by UV absorbance on a Nanodrop 2000c.

The sample comprised naive CD4+ T cells sorted from blood. This specimen's cell subset or site label, per the study, means: CD45RA+ positively selected. This chain is built from TRBV4-1 and TRBJ2-7, with 9 central nucleotides matching TRBD1. The receptor was derived from a woman younger than 45 in good health. This receptor carries the CDR3 CASSQERTGETYEQYF. The nucleotides read TGCGCCAGCAGCCAGGAAAGGACAGGGGAGACCTACGAGCAGTACTTC.